This T cell receptor beta chain came from a study of cytomegalovirus exposure and HLA in healthy donors. Study findings and constraints: The likely origin of a cluster of highly shared sequence variants was a sequencing artifact.

60 Vbeta and 13 Jbeta primers were used in PCR. Authors' methods: Later, an analysis found some 80 million unique TCR beta chains, and around 12 million of these were shared. Libraries were prepared by immunoSEQ multiplex PCR; TCRdb keeps only in-frame clonotypes and omits some of them. D and trimming come from the DNA, and the V and J calls and clone size come from that table. The repertoire holds more than 85,000 clones, with around 70% as singletons. Concerning this clone: The antigen is unknown. One end of the junction fails to match germline, which may point to a read error.

This clonotype was sampled from a female donor in good health and CMV-seronegative. The specimen was PBMCs.

The CDR3 loop reads CTSSEGSLPTGAFF. The DNA for the CDR3 is TGTACCAGCAGTGAAGGATCCCTCCCAACGGGAGCTTTCTTT. The genes are TRBV6-1 and TRBJ1-1; D remains ambiguous. This CDR3 contains 14 residues. CDR1 and CDR2 from the germline V gene are MNHNS and SASEGT.